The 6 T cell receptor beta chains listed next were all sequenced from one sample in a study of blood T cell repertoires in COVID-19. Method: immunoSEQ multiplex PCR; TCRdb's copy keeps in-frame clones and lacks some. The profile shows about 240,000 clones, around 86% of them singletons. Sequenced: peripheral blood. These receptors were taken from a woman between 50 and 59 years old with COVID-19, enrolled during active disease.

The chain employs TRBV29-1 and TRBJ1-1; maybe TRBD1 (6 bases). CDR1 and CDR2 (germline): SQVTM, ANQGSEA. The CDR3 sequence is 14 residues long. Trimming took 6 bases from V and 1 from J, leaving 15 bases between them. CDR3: CSVLQGFGNTEAFF. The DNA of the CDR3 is TGCAGCGTCTTACAGGGTTTTGGGAACACTGAAGCTTTCTTT.

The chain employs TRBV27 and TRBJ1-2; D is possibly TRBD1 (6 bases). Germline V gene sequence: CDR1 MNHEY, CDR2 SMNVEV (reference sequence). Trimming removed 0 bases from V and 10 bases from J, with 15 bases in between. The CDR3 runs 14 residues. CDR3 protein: CASSLSGAMRVYTF. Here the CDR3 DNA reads TGTGCCAGCAGTTTATCGGGGGCGATGAGGGTCTACACCTTC.

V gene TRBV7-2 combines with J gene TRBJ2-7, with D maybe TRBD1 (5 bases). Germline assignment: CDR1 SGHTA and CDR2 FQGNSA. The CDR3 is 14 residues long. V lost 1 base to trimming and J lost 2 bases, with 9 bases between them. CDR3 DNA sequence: TGTGCCAGCAGCTTAGGGACAAACACCTACGAGCAGTACTTC. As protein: CASSLGTNTYEQYF.

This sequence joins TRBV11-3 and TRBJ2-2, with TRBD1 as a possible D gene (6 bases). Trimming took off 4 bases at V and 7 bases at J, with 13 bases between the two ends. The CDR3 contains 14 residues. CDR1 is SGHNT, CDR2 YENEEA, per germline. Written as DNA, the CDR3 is TGTGCCAGCAGCTCAAGATCAGGGGTCGGGGAGCTGTTTTTT. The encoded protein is CASSSRSGVGELFF.

The CDR3 sequence: CASSSLTGGYTF. The CDR3 nucleotides read TGTGCCAGCAGCTCTTTAACAGGGGGCTACACCTTC. The rearrangement uses TRBV11-2 and TRBJ1-2, with D maybe TRBD1 (6 bases). V shed 4 bases and J shed 8 bases, with 11 bases lying between them. The CDR3 has 12 residues. Germline-derived CDR1 and CDR2 are SGHAT and FQNNGV. Complete variable domain (other parts from reference TRBV11-2 and TRBJ1-2): EAGVAQSPRYKIIEKRQSVAFWCNPISGHATLYWYQQILGQGPKLLIQFQNNGVVDDSQLPKDRFSAERLKGVDSTLKIQPAKLEDSAVYLCASSSLTGGYTFGSGTRLTVV.

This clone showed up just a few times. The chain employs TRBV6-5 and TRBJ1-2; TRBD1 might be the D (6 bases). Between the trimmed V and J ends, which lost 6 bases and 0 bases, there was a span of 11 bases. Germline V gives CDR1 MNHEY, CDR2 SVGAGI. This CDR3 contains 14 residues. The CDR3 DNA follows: TGTGCCAGCAGGGTAGACAGGACTAACTATGGCTACACCTTC. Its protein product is CASRVDRTNYGYTF.